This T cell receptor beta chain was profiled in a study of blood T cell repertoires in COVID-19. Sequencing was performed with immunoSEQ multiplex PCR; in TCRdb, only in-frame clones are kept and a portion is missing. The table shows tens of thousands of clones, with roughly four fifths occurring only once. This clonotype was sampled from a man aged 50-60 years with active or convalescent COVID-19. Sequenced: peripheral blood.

This CDR3 reads CASSEGSTGNSPLHF. As DNA, the CDR3 is TGTGCCAGCAGTGAAGGTTCGACGGGAAATTCACCCCTCCACTTT. This chain links TRBV2 with TRBJ1-6, with unresolved D. V was pared by 1 base and J by 7 bases, with 11 bases between. This CDR3 has 15 residues. Germline V CDR1 and CDR2: SNHLY, FYNNEI. The full variable domain, with the rest looked up from reference TRBV2 and TRBJ1-6, is EPEVTQTPSHQVTQMGQEVILRCVPISNHLYFYWYRQILGQKVEFLVSFYNNEISEKSEIFDDQFSVERPDGSNFTLKIRSTKLEDSAMYFCASSEGSTGNSPLHFGNGTRLTVT.